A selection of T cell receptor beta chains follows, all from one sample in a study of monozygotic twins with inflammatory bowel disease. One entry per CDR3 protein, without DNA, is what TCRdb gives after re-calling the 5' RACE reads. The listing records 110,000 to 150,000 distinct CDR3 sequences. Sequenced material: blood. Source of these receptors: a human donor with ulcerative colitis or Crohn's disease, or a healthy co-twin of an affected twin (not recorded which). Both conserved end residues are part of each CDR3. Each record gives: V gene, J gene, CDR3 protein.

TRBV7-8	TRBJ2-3	CASSFPRLAGSTDTQYF
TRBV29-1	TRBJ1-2	CSGSGGDYGYTF
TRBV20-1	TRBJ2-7	CSASRVGGLSEQYF
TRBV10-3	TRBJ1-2	CATGIGTGAGYTF
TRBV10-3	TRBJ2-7	CAISDRDEEQYF
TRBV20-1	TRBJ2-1	CSARDLASGYNEQFF
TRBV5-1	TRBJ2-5	CASSGGVKSYQETQYF
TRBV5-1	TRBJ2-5	CASSGLGSQETQYF
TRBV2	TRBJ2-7	CASRRGTYEQYF
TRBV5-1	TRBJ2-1	CASSLMVAGENEQFF
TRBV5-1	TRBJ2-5	CASSFSTGKETQYF
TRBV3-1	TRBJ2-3	CASSQEWWDTQYF
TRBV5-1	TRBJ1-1	CASSTGQLNTEAFF
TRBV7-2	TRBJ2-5	CASSLLAGDQETQYF
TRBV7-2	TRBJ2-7	CASSKQYEQYF